The sequence of this TCR beta chain was determined in a study of cytomegalovirus exposure and HLA in healthy donors. The CDR3 is made up of 17 amino acids. Trimming pared 0 bases from V and 6 bases from J, leaving 23 bases between. Per the germline V gene, CDR1 is GTSNPN and CDR2 is SVGIG (reference sequence). The PCR contained 60 Vbeta and 13 Jbeta primers. Libraries were prepared by immunoSEQ multiplex PCR; TCRdb keeps only in-frame clonotypes and omits some of them. The sample shows some 43,000 clones, and more than 1.5% sits with its ten largest clones. This rearrangement joins TRBV30 to TRBJ2-5; D gene uncertain. This TCR came from a woman aged 25 to 39 in good health and CMV-seronegative. Sequencing was performed on PBMCs. The CDR3 region has the DNA TGTGCCTGGAGTGTACGTGAGGTGCGGATCAAAGAAAAGACCCAGTACTTC. Translating it yields CAWSVREVRIKEKTQYF.